The 23 T cell receptor beta chains listed next were all sequenced from one sample in a study of blood T cell repertoires in COVID-19. Generated by immunoSEQ multiplex PCR, the TCRdb table keeps only in-frame clones and is missing some. The table includes about 170,000 clones, 80% to 95% detected once. The sample taken for sequencing was peripheral blood. The receptors were sampled from a woman aged 50 to 60 with acute or convalescent COVID-19.

The chain combines TRBV5-4 with TRBJ2-2; D gene uncertain. Trimming took off 0 bases at V and 6 bases at J, with 9 bases between the two ends. This CDR3 is 14 amino acids long. Germline CDR1 SGHNT, CDR2 YYREEE (reference sequence). The CDR3 protein is CASSLEQSSGELFF. In nucleotides, the CDR3 is TGTGCCAGCAGCTTGGAACAGTCTTCCGGGGAGCTGTTTTTT.

The J gene is TRBJ1-2, the V gene TRBV5-4; the D gene is possibly TRBD1 (6 bases). V was shortened by 1 base and J by 4 bases, with 11 bases between the two germline ends. There are 14 residues in the CDR3. In germline, CDR1 is SGHNT, CDR2 YYREEE (reference sequence). The CDR3 nucleotides are TGTGCCAGCAGCTTGAGTGGACAGAGCTATGGCTACACCTTC. This codes for CASSLSGQSYGYTF.

V and J are TRBV2 and TRBJ2-7; 10 nucleotides agree with TRBD1. The CDR3 totals 14 residues. CDR1 SNHLY and CDR2 FYNNEI come from the germline V gene. V shed 6 bases, J shed 1 base, and the junction held 3 bases outside the gene matches. The CDR3 DNA sequence: TGTGCCAGCAGGGCGGGACAGGGGTCCTACGAGCAGTACTTC. It translates to CASRAGQGSYEQYF.

The chain joins TRBV4-1 to TRBJ2-4, with 8 bases matching TRBD1. J lost 1 base, V lost 2 bases, and 4 bases had no gene match. The CDR3 consists of 16 residues. Germline assignment: CDR1 MGHRA and CDR2 YSYEKL. This CDR3 is CASSQWDRQAKNIQYF. The CDR3 coding sequence is TGCGCCAGCAGCCAATGGGACAGGCAGGCCAAAAACATTCAGTACTTC.

This chain uses TRBV19 with TRBJ2-3; 9 bases map to TRBD2. The V gene's germline CDR1 is LNHDA and CDR2 SQIVND (reference sequence). After removal of 2 bases from V and 1 base from J, the junction contained 1 base not matched to a gene. The CDR3 covers 15 residues. CDR3 sequence: CASSITSGRTDTQYF. The CDR3 nucleotides are TGTGCCAGTAGTATAACTAGCGGGCGCACAGATACGCAGTATTTT. Filled out from reference TRBV19 and TRBJ2-3, the complete variable domain reads DGGITQSPKYLFRKEGQNVTLSCEQNLNHDAMYWYRQDPGQGLRLIYYSQIVNDFQKGDIAEGYSVSREKKESFPLTVTSAQKNPTAFYLCASSITSGRTDTQYFGPGTRLTVL.

The chain links TRBV9 to TRBJ1-1; 8 bases agree with TRBD1. Per germline, CDR1 SGDLS and CDR2 YYNGEE. The trim removed 3 bases at V and 4 bases at J, leaving 17 bases unmatched. The CDR3 runs 18 residues. The CDR3 loop reads CASSAHGTGSEFGTEAFF. DNA for the CDR3: TGTGCCAGCAGCGCCCATGGGACAGGTTCGGAATTTGGCACTGAAGCTTTCTTT.

The chain combines TRBV2 with TRBJ1-2; 7 positions agree with TRBD1. CDR1 is SNHLY, CDR2 FYNNEI, per germline. This CDR3 spans 15 amino acids. V gave up 6 bases and J gave up 8 bases; unmatched junction bases: 15. The CDR3 loop is CASRGLRDSRLGYTF. The CDR3 DNA is TGTGCCAGCAGGGGGTTAAGGGACAGCAGGTTGGGCTACACCTTC.

V and J are TRBV13 and TRBJ1-6; D unclear. V was clipped by 3 bases and J by 5 bases, with 14 bases between them. In germline, CDR1 is PRHDT, CDR2 FYEKMQ (reference sequence). CDR3 size: 16 residues. The CDR3 loop is CASSFGSLGDNSPLHF. The CDR3 nucleotides are TGTGCCAGCAGCTTCGGGTCGTTAGGCGATAATTCACCCCTCCACTTT.

The chain is built from TRBV30 and TRBJ2-1, with 8 bases that match TRBD2. The germline gives CDR1 GTSNPN, CDR2 SVGIG (reference sequence). This CDR3 spans 13 amino acids. Trimming took 0 bases from V and 9 from J; bases not matched to a gene: 4. CDR3 residues: CAWSVESGGEQFF. The CDR3 nucleotides are TGTGCCTGGAGTGTAGAAAGCGGGGGTGAGCAGTTCTTC.

This chain joins TRBV7-8 and TRBJ1-1; D unresolved. Germline V lookup: CDR1 SGHVS, CDR2 FQNEAQ. Between the trimmed V and J ends, which lost 2 bases and 1 base, there was a span of 11 bases. The CDR3 extends over 15 amino acids. The CDR3 spells CASSLLRAGNTEAFF. DNA of the CDR3: TGTGCCAGCAGCTTATTGCGGGCAGGGAACACTGAAGCTTTCTTT.

The chain is built from TRBV27 and TRBJ2-6; tentative D call: TRBD1 (6 bases). V was shortened by 5 bases and J by 0 bases, with 14 bases between the two germline ends. CDR3 length: 17 residues. Germline lookup yields CDR1 MNHEY and CDR2 SMNVEV (reference sequence). CDR3 DNA sequence: TGTGCCAGCAGTAAACCGGGACATCTCTCTGGGGCCAACGTCCTGACTTTC. Its translation is CASSKPGHLSGANVLTF. The full variable domain, with the rest looked up from reference TRBV27 and TRBJ2-6, is EAQVTQNPRYLITVTGKKLTVTCSQNMNHEYMSWYRQDPGLGLRQIYYSMNVEVTDKGDVPEGYKVSRKEKRNFPLILESPSPNQTSLYFCASSKPGHLSGANVLTFGAGSRLTVL.

The chain has TRBV27 and TRBJ2-7; a weak D match, TRBD1 (6 bases). Trimming removed 3 bases from V and 1 base from J, with 16 bases in between. CDR3 length equals 16 residues. CDR1 MNHEY and CDR2 SMNVEV come from the germline V gene (reference sequence). The CDR3, as DNA: TGTGCCAGCAGTTTCCTCCCCGGGACACCTTCCTACGAGCAGTACTTC. It specifies CASSFLPGTPSYEQYF.

This clone was observed a single time. The chain recombines TRBV7-3 with TRBJ2-5; a possible D gene is TRBD1 (6 bases). This CDR3 region has 17 residues. V dropped 1 base and J dropped 4 bases, with 19 bases sitting between them. Germline assignment: CDR1 SGHTA and CDR2 FQGTGA. The CDR3 sequence: CASSLSQAGDGRETQYF. The CDR3 DNA sequence: TGTGCCAGCAGCTTAAGTCAGGCAGGGGATGGGCGAGAGACCCAGTACTTC.

The chain employs TRBV6-2 or TRBV6-3 and TRBJ2-7, with TRBD1 matching 9 bases. The germline V gene encodes CDR1 MNHEY and CDR2 SVGEGT. There are 15 residues in the CDR3. Trimming at V came to 6 bases and at J to 1 base, leaving 7 bases not matched to a gene. Here the CDR3 reads CASSQGQGSSYEQYF. CDR3 coding DNA: TGTGCCAGCAGCCAGGGACAGGGAAGTTCCTACGAGCAGTACTTC.

The chain uses TRBV10-3 and TRBJ1-1; 9 nucleotides agree with TRBD1. Trimming took 0 bases from V and 4 from J; bases not matched to a gene: 6. CDR3 length: 16 amino acids. Germline CDR1 ENHRY, CDR2 SYGVKD. Here the CDR3 reads CAISESGQGMATEAFF. The CDR3 coding sequence is TGTGCCATCAGTGAGTCGGGACAGGGAATGGCCACTGAAGCTTTCTTT.

This chain connects TRBV28 to TRBJ1-1, with D perhaps TRBD1 (5 bases). CDR1 and CDR2 from the germline V gene are MDHEN and SYDVKM. The V end lost 2 bases, the J end lost 0 bases, and 13 bases lay between the germline ends. This CDR3 has 16 amino acids. The CDR3: CASSLGGWQVNTEAFF. In DNA, the CDR3 is TGTGCCAGCAGTTTAGGGGGGTGGCAGGTGAACACTGAAGCTTTCTTT.

This sequence joins TRBV11-2 and TRBJ1-4; TRBD1 agrees at 8 bases. The CDR3 runs 15 residues. CDR1 and CDR2 (germline): SGHAT, FQNNGV. V lost 5 bases, J lost 8 bases, and 10 bases stayed unmatched. The CDR3 loop reads CASSRRGQVGEKLFF. In DNA form, the CDR3 reads TGTGCCAGCAGCCGGCGGGGACAGGTTGGGGAAAAACTGTTTTTT.

The chain has TRBV4-3 and TRBJ1-4; 8 nucleotides match TRBD1. The CDR3 is 15 amino acids. Germline-derived CDR1 and CDR2 are LGHNA and YSLEER. V lost 0 bases and J lost 3; bases outside the gene matches: 0. The chain's CDR3 is CASSQEQGANEKLFF. In DNA, the CDR3 is TGCGCCAGCAGCCAAGAACAGGGGGCTAATGAAAAACTGTTTTTT.

The gene calls are TRBV28 and TRBJ1-2; TRBD1 agrees at 9 bases. Germline V lookup: CDR1 MDHEN, CDR2 SYDVKM. The junction had 6 bases not matched to a gene; V was cut back by 5 bases and J by 11 bases. The CDR3 consists of 12 residues. Here the CDR3 reads CASSQQGARYTF. CDR3 sequence (DNA): TGTGCCAGCAGTCAACAGGGGGCAAGATACACCTTC.

The chain employs TRBV9 and TRBJ1-2, with 8 bases that match TRBD1. The CDR3 consists of 14 residues. Germline CDR1 and CDR2: SGDLS and YYNGEE. The ends lost 3 bases at V and 4 bases at J; junction bases unmatched: 5. In DNA, the CDR3 is TGTGCCAGCAGCGGCGCAGGGGGCGGCTATGGCTACACCTTC. It translates to CASSGAGGGYGYTF.

V is TRBV10-1 and J is TRBJ1-1; 10 bases are shared with TRBD1. The V and J ends lost 0 bases and 7 bases, in that order; junction bases with no gene match: 5. This CDR3 has 15 residues. The V gene's germline CDR1 is WNHNN and CDR2 SYGVQD (reference sequence). The CDR3 DNA follows: TGCGCCAGCAGTGAGTCCCGGACAGGGGGTAATGAAGCTTTCTTT. Translation gives CASSESRTGGNEAFF.

V gene TRBV4-2 combines with J gene TRBJ2-7; D not resolved. Germline CDR1 reads LGHNA; CDR2 reads YNFKEQ. The CDR3 sequence is 13 residues long. V dropped 4 bases and J dropped 0 bases, with 7 bases sitting between them. CDR3 sequence: CASSLYLSYEQYF. The CDR3 DNA reads as TGTGCCAGCAGCCTATATCTCTCCTACGAGCAGTACTTC.

The rearrangement joins TRBV27 to TRBJ2-1; a weak D match, TRBD1 (6 bases). CDR3 length: 17 residues. The germline gives CDR1 MNHEY, CDR2 SMNVEV (reference sequence). V lost 2 bases and J lost 1, with 15 bases in between. DNA of the CDR3: TGTGCCAGCAGTTTAAGTTCAGGGGTGTTATCCTACAATGAGCAGTTCTTC. It is translated as CASSLSSGVLSYNEQFF.